A single sample is the source of the 32 T cell receptor beta chains below, sequenced in a study of T cells in Graves' hyperthyroidism and ophthalmopathy. The TCR beta CDR3 regions underwent amplification using RNA transcripts as the source. A set of HTBI primers served as the primers for a first-round RT-PCR of the TCR CDR3. TCRdb analysed the multiplex PCR reads with MiXCR anew, one entry per CDR3 protein. The table lists about 610,000 distinct CDR3 sequences, 40% to 55% of them singletons. Material for sequencing was peripheral blood or thyroid tissue (not recorded which). The receptors were gathered from a woman aged 18-35 years with Graves' hyperthyroidism.

V and J are TRBV10-3 and TRBJ2-5; no clear D. Germline CDR1 is ENHRY and CDR2 is SYGVKD. The CDR3 totals 15 residues. V lost 0 bases and J 9 bases, leaving 17 bases between the germline ends. The CDR3 nucleotides read TGTGCCATCAGTGAGTCGCGGAATAGCAATCAGCCCCAGTACTTC. This sequence encodes CAISESRNSNQPQYF.

CDR3 amino acids: CASSRRTAKYNSPLHF. The CDR3 DNA follows: TGTGCCAGCAGCCGCCGGACGGCAAAATATAATTCACCCCTCCACTTT. The gene calls are TRBV5-4 and TRBJ1-6; no firm D call. Trimming stripped 4 bases from V and 4 bases from J, with 15 bases between. The CDR3 consists of 16 residues. CDR1 is SGHNT and CDR2 is YYREEE in the germline V gene (reference sequence).

This chain connects TRBV29-1 to TRBJ1-4; 10 bases are a match to TRBD1. V was pared by 8 bases and J by 6 bases, with 3 bases of the junction left unmatched. Germline V gene data show CDR1 as SQVTM and CDR2 as ANQGSEA. This CDR3 has 12 amino acids. The CDR3 here is CSTGTGDEKLFF. CDR3 in DNA: TGCAGCACCGGGACAGGGGATGAAAAACTGTTTTTT.

Concerning this clonotype: Just one base apart from a much larger clone, this may be a read error. The chain links TRBV2 to TRBJ2-7, with 11 positions matching TRBD2. Germline V gives CDR1 SNHLY, CDR2 FYNNEI. The J segment lost 7 bases and the V segment lost 3 bases, leaving 8 bases of the junction unmatched. CDR3 length: 15 amino acids. The CDR3 loop is CASSDSGRAKNEQYF. As DNA, the CDR3 is TGTGCCAGCAGTGATAGCGGGAGGGCAAAGAATGAGCAGTACTTC.

For this clonotype: A much bigger clone sits one base away, suggesting this may be a read error. The gene calls are TRBV6-1 and TRBJ1-5, with 7 bases fitting TRBD1. In germline, CDR1 is MNHNS, CDR2 SASEGT. V trimming: 2 bases; J trimming: 5 bases; junction bases outside the gene matches: 0. This CDR3 has 13 amino acids. Here the CDR3 reads CASSETGDQPQHF. In nucleotides, the CDR3 is TGTGCCAGCAGTGAAACAGGGGATCAGCCCCAGCATTTT.

Concerning this clonotype itself: A much larger clonotype is one base distant, so this may be a read error. V is TRBV19 and J is TRBJ2-5; 8 bases are a match to TRBD1. With V trimmed by 4 bases and J by 2 bases, 6 bases remained unmatched. This CDR3 comprises 15 residues. Germline CDR1 reads LNHDA; CDR2 reads SQIVND (reference sequence). The CDR3 spells CASSKDRVGQETQYF. The CDR3 nucleotides are TGTGCCAGTAGTAAGGACAGGGTAGGACAAGAGACCCAGTACTTC. Filled out from reference TRBV19 and TRBJ2-5, the complete variable domain reads DGGITQSPKYLFRKEGQNVTLSCEQNLNHDAMYWYRQDPGQGLRLIYYSQIVNDFQKGDIAEGYSVSREKKESFPLTVTSAQKNPTAFYLCASSKDRVGQETQYFGPGTRLLVL.

The chain employs TRBV10-3 and TRBJ1-3; possible D gene TRBD1, 6 bases. Deletions cut 3 bases from V and 7 bases from J, with 13 bases between. Germline V gene sequence: CDR1 ENHRY, CDR2 SYGVKD. The length of the CDR3 is 14 residues. CDR3 sequence: CAISDAARGNTIYF. CDR3 in DNA: TGTGCCATCAGTGATGCGGCCAGGGGTAACACCATATATTTT.

This clonotype was counted a few times. The chain uses TRBV4-1 and TRBJ2-3, with 9 bases that match TRBD2. The CDR3 loop spans 18 amino acids. With 6 bases clipped from V and 3 bases from J, the junction kept 16 bases outside the gene matches. CDR1 and CDR2 (germline): MGHRA, YSYEKL. CDR3 loop: CASSLIPSGAPSTDTQYF. CDR3 bases: TGCGCCAGCAGTCTAATCCCTAGCGGGGCCCCATCGACAGATACGCAGTATTTT.

The chain joins TRBV27 to TRBJ2-6; 9 bases line up with TRBD1. This CDR3 spans 17 amino acids. V dropped 5 bases and J dropped 0; count of bases not matched to a gene: 5. The germline CDR1 and CDR2 sequences are MNHEY and SMNVEV (reference sequence). The CDR3 nucleotides read TGTGCCAGCAGTCATGGGACAGGGCTCTCTGGGGCCAACGTCCTGACTTTC. It translates to CASSHGTGLSGANVLTF. Full variable domain (outside the CDR3, taken from reference TRBV27 and TRBJ2-6): EAQVTQNPRYLITVTGKKLTVTCSQNMNHEYMSWYRQDPGLGLRQIYYSMNVEVTDKGDVPEGYKVSRKEKRNFPLILESPSPNQTSLYFCASSHGTGLSGANVLTFGAGSRLTVL.

Comments on this clonotype: Mismatch with germline at one junction end may stem from a read error. The chain employs TRBV7-2 and TRBJ2-2; 10 bases align to TRBD2. The germline V gene encodes CDR1 SGHTA and CDR2 FQGNSA. The CDR3 consists of 15 residues. CDR3 protein: CASSLAGVYTGELFF. The CDR3 DNA sequence: TGTGCCAGCAGCCTAGCGGGAGTGTACACCGGGGAGCTGTTTTTT. Full variable domain (missing parts from reference TRBV7-2 and TRBJ2-2): GAGVSQSPSNKVTEKGKDVELRCDPISGHTALYWYRQSLGQGLEFLIYFQGNSAPDKSGLPSDRFSAERTGGSVSTLTIQRTQQEDSAVYLCASSLAGVYTGELFFGEGSRLTVL.

This chain links TRBV6-5 with TRBJ1-1; possibly TRBD1 for D (6 bases). The V end lost 5 bases, the J end lost 10 bases, and 11 bases lay between the germline ends. Germline V gene data show CDR1 as MNHEY and CDR2 as SVGAGI. This CDR3 comprises 11 residues. The DNA for the CDR3 is TGTGCCAGCAGTGACGGCAGGGGAGCTTTCTTT. Its protein is CASSDGRGAFF.

This sequence joins TRBV7-9 and TRBJ2-5; 10 bases agree with TRBD1. V was clipped by 11 bases and J by 9 bases; unmatched bases: 3. The germline V gene has CDR1 SEHNR and CDR2 FQNEAQ (reference sequence). This CDR3 comprises 10 residues. CDR3 coding DNA: TGTGCCTGCGGACAGGGGGCCCAGTACTTC. It translates to CACGQGAQYF.

With regard to this clonotype: Since a much larger clone is just one base distant, this may be a read error. The chain joins TRBV6-2 or TRBV6-3 to TRBJ2-7; D is possibly TRBD1 or TRBD2 (5 bases each). CDR1 is MNHEY, CDR2 SVGEGT, per germline. This CDR3 spans 14 amino acids. V was clipped by 6 bases and J by 6 bases, with 18 bases between them. The chain's CDR3 is CASRFLLGTCEQYF. The CDR3 DNA follows: TGTGCCAGCAGATTCCTCCTGGGGACCTGCGAGCAGTACTTC.

This clonotype was picked up many times. J is TRBJ2-7 and V is TRBV5-4; 7 bases are a match to TRBD1. Germline trimming cut 4 bases from V and 7 bases from J; bases unmatched to any gene: 11. The CDR3 length is 14 residues. CDR1 and CDR2 from the germline V gene are SGHNT and YYREEE (reference sequence). This CDR3 is CASSKGQTTWEQYF. The CDR3 DNA sequence: TGTGCCAGCAGCAAGGGACAGACCACTTGGGAGCAGTACTTC.

This clonotype was observed a few times. V usage is TRBV2 and J usage is TRBJ2-5, with D unclear. V lost 4 bases, J lost 5 bases, and 14 bases lay in between. This CDR3 has 14 residues. Germline V gene sequence: CDR1 SNHLY, CDR2 FYNNEI. The DNA of the CDR3 is TGTGCCAGCAGTGCCGACCCGGTTGGTGAGACCCAGTACTTC. Its protein product is CASSADPVGETQYF.

This clonotype was seen a handful of times. This sequence joins TRBV19 and TRBJ2-3, with D unclear. Trimming took 6 bases from V and 4 from J, leaving 11 bases between them. Germline V gene data show CDR1 as LNHDA and CDR2 as SQIVND (reference sequence). The CDR3 is made up of 13 amino acids. The CDR3 sequence is CASSFQYADTQYF. The CDR3 region has the DNA TGTGCCAGTAGCTTTCAGTACGCAGATACGCAGTATTTT.

At least ten counts were recorded for this clonotype. V gene TRBV6-6 combines with J gene TRBJ1-3; a possible D gene is TRBD1 (6 bases). Germline CDR1 and CDR2: MNHNY and SVGAGI (reference sequence). There are 16 residues in the CDR3. V lost 7 bases to trimming and J lost 0 bases, with 16 bases between them. The CDR3 spells CASTLDSQSSGNTIYF. In nucleotides, the CDR3 is TGTGCCAGCACCCTGGACAGCCAGAGCTCTGGAAACACCATATATTTT.

The CDR3 spells CASSPSNSNEKLFF. The CDR3 bases are TGTGCCAGCTCACCTAGTAACTCTAATGAAAAACTGTTTTTT. The genes are TRBV18 and TRBJ1-4; D gene unclear. V was shortened by 3 bases and J by 3 bases, with 8 bases between the two germline ends. Germline CDR1 is KGHSH and CDR2 is LQKENI. The CDR3 length is 14 residues.

This clonotype was seen ten or more times. The chain employs TRBV5-1 and TRBJ2-5; 7 positions match TRBD2. This CDR3 is built from 13 residues. Germline V gene lookup returns CDR1 SGHRS and CDR2 YFSETQ. Trimming removed 5 bases from V and 7 bases from J; junction bases left unmatched: 8. The CDR3 protein is CASRTWTSGTQYF. For the CDR3, the DNA is TGCGCCAGCAGAACCTGGACTAGTGGGACCCAGTACTTC.

The J gene is TRBJ1-3, the V gene TRBV10-3, with no clear D. CDR3 size: 13 residues. Germline V gene data show CDR1 as ENHRY and CDR2 as SYGVKD. V lost 2 bases to trimming and J lost 7 bases, with 9 bases between them. The CDR3 DNA sequence: TGTGCCATCAGTGAGCCCCCGCCCAACACCATATATTTT. Protein product: CAISEPPPNTIYF.

This clonotype was counted many times. The J gene is TRBJ2-2, the V gene TRBV7-9; the D gene could be TRBD1 or TRBD2 (5 bases each). V shed 4 bases and J shed 0 bases, with 6 bases lying between them. Germline V CDR1 and CDR2: SEHNR, FQNEAQ (reference sequence). The CDR3 runs 14 residues. The CDR3 protein is CASSSGPNTGELFF. The CDR3 nucleotides are TGTGCCAGCAGCTCGGGACCGAACACCGGGGAGCTGTTTTTT.

V is TRBV7-2 and J is TRBJ1-2, with D possibly TRBD1 on 6 matching bases. This CDR3 comprises 15 residues. The germline CDR1 and CDR2 sequences are SGHTA and FQGNSA. V was shortened by 1 base and J by 10 bases, with 19 bases between the two germline ends. The CDR3 nucleotides read TGTGCCAGCAGCTTAGACGGGGGGCTTACGGGGGCCTACACCTTC. Its protein is CASSLDGGLTGAYTF.

This clonotype was seen at least ten times. DNA of the CDR3: TGTGCCAGCAGCGAGACAGAGAACACTGAAGCTTTCTTT. Its translation: CASSETENTEAFF. This rearrangement joins TRBV6-1 to TRBJ1-1; a possible D gene is TRBD1 (5 bases). The CDR3 has 13 amino acids. CDR1 MNHNS and CDR2 SASEGT come from the germline V gene. V gave up 6 bases and J gave up 1 base, with 9 bases separating them.

The chain employs TRBV30 and TRBJ2-2; D may correspond to TRBD1 or TRBD2 (5 bases each). The CDR3 contains 14 residues. V was cut by 3 bases and J by 0 bases, with 8 bases left in between. Germline CDR1 GTSNPN, CDR2 SVGIG (reference sequence). CDR3 sequence reads: CAWRRGPNTGELFF. CDR3 in DNA: TGTGCCTGGAGACGGGGACCGAACACCGGGGAGCTGTTTTTT.

On this clonotype itself: This clone may be a read error of a much larger clone one base away. Because the CDR3 is missing its conserved closing phenylalanine or tryptophan, this is likely a read error. This chain links TRBV9 with TRBJ2-7; perhaps D is TRBD1 or TRBD2 (5 bases each). With 3 bases removed from V and 0 bases from J, the gap between germline ends came to 13 bases. The CDR3 consists of 15 residues. Germline V gene data show CDR1 as SGDLS and CDR2 as YYNGEE. CDR3 in amino acids: CASSDRDGSSYEQYS. DNA of the CDR3: TGTGCCAGCAGCGACCGGGACGGTAGCTCCTACGAGCAGTACTCC.

Many counts were recorded for this clonotype. The chain employs TRBV12-3 or TRBV12-4 and TRBJ2-5; D might be TRBD1 (5 bases). This CDR3 contains 14 residues. V dropped 2 bases and J dropped 2 bases, with 9 bases sitting between them. The chain's CDR3 is CASSLSQGQETQYF. The CDR3, as DNA: TGTGCCAGCAGTTTAAGTCAGGGTCAAGAGACCCAGTACTTC.

The table lists this clonotype with many counts. The chain couples TRBV15 to TRBJ1-1; D remains ambiguous. Germline values: CDR1 LNHNV, CDR2 YYDKDF (reference sequence). V was trimmed by 3 bases and J by 10 bases, leaving 12 bases between them. This CDR3 spans 12 amino acids. CDR3 bases: TGTGCCACCAGCAGGCCGCAGGCGGTAGCTTTCTTT. As protein: CATSRPQAVAFF.

Here the CDR3 reads CSATTDDRDATQYF. The DNA of the CDR3 is TGCAGTGCCACGACGGATGACCGGGATGCCACCCAGTACTTC. The chain uses TRBV20-1 and TRBJ2-5; D perhaps matches TRBD2 (5 bases). Germline loops: CDR1 DFQATT, CDR2 SNEGSKA (reference sequence). Between the trimmed V and J ends, which lost 6 bases and 8 bases, there was a span of 22 bases. This CDR3 is 14 amino acids long.

The V call is TRBV20-1, the J call TRBJ2-1; 7 bases align to TRBD2. V trimming: 0 bases; J trimming: 1 base; junction bases outside the gene matches: 3. CDR3 length equals 15 residues. Germline V gene data show CDR1 as DFQATT and CDR2 as SNEGSKA (reference sequence). CDR3 protein: CSARERERSYNEQFF. The CDR3 nucleotides read TGCAGTGCTAGAGAGCGGGAGCGTTCCTACAATGAGCAGTTCTTC.

This clonotype was counted at least ten times. This chain joins TRBV24-1 and TRBJ1-1, with D possibly being TRBD1 (6 bases). The CDR3 has 14 residues. The germline gives CDR1 KGHDR, CDR2 SFDVKD. The V and J ends lost 5 bases and 4 bases respectively, with 13 bases between them. This chain's CDR3 is CATSARDKGTEAFF. The CDR3 bases are TGTGCCACCAGTGCCAGGGACAAAGGCACTGAAGCTTTCTTT.

The chain recombines TRBV29-1 with TRBJ1-5; D not certain. Per germline, CDR1 SQVTM and CDR2 ANQGSEA. The CDR3 consists of 12 residues. V was trimmed by 8 bases and J by 1 base, leaving 9 bases between them. The CDR3 sequence is CSFKRSNQPQHF. DNA for the CDR3: TGCAGCTTTAAGCGGAGCAATCAGCCCCAGCATTTT.

CDR3 loop: CAISETGGAYGELFF. In DNA, the CDR3 is TGTGCCATCAGCGAGACGGGAGGAGCGTACGGGGAGCTGTTTTTT. The chain has TRBV10-3 and TRBJ2-2; TRBD2 aligns across 7 bases. The germline CDR1 and CDR2 sequences are ENHRY and SYGVKD. CDR3 length: 15 amino acids. The trim removed 6 bases at V and 7 bases at J, leaving 11 bases unmatched.